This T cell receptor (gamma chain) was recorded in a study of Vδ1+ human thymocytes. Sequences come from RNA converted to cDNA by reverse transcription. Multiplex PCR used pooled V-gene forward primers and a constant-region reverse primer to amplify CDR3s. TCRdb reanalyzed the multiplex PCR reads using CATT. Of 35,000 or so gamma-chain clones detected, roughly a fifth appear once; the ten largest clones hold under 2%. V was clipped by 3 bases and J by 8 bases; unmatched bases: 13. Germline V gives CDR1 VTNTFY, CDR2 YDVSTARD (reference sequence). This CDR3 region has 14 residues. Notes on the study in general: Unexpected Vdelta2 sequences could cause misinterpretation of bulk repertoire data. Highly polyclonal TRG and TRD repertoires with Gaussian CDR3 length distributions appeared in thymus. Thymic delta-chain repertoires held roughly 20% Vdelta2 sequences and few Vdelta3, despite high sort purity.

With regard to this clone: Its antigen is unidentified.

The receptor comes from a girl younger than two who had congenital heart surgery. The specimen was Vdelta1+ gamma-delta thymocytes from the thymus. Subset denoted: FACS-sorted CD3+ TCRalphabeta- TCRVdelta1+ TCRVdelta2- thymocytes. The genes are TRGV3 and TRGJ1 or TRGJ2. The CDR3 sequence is CATWDGPLGDKKLF. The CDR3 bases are TGTGCCACCTGGGACGGACCCCTAGGGGATAAGAAACTCTTT.